This record looks at one T cell receptor (beta chain) sequence and its context. Its antigen is not known. TCRdb independently ran MiXCR on the RT-PCR reads; one entry per CDR3 protein. The sample lists around 650,000 distinct CDR3 sequences, about 15% occurring once. This entry comes from a study of response to subunit inactivated influenza vaccine. Study-level findings and limits: Each seasonal influenza vaccination recruits few new T cells, the authors suggested.

The CDR3 extends over 13 amino acids. Germline V gene data show CDR1 as ENHRY and CDR2 as SYGVKD. V lost 10 bases to trimming and J lost 5 bases; unmatched junction nucleotides: 8. The sequencing here drew on PBMCs from blood, taken 11 to 12 days after vaccination. The V gene is TRBV10-3, the J gene TRBJ2-1; TRBD2 matches at 7 bases. This TCR was sampled from a man aged 45-65 years who received an inactivated influenza vaccine. DNA for the CDR3: TGTGCCAACTCGTTGCGGGAGCACAATGAGCAGTTCTTC. Encoded protein: CANSLREHNEQFF.